This T cell receptor beta chain was recorded in a study of prognosis after radiotherapy for stage I lung cancer. At the level of the study: Enrolled patients were those with stage I non-small cell lung cancer, a group that was recruited between April 2018 and early 2019. Progression was not significant in some 16 patients, whereas four developed distant metastases (median around 7 months) after radiotherapy. General study findings and limits: Patients developing distant metastases showed lower Shannon entropy after stereotactic body radiation therapy.

With two-round multiplex PCR, TCR beta CDR3 sequences were amplified from genomic DNA. Round one of PCR was performed, and it used primers specific to each TRBV and TRBJ gene. In the second PCR round, amplification relied on universal primers. From the multiplex PCR reads, TCRdb called clonotypes with MiXCR, one entry per CDR3 protein. The table shows around 30,000 distinct CDR3 sequences, with 30% to 35% occurring only once. Comments on this clonotype: Antigen: not known. This is likely an artifact of a read error, given a far larger clone one base away.

The TCR was taken from a donor aged 50 or older with non-small cell lung cancer. The sequences come from PBMCs, collected before or after stereotactic body radiation therapy (not recorded which).

Here the CDR3 reads CASSLDASPDTQYF. The CDR3 coding sequence is TGTGCCAGCAGCTTAGATGCGTCTCCAGATACGCAGTATTTT. V and J are TRBV11-2 and TRBJ2-3; D gene unclear. V was trimmed by 0 bases and J by 4 bases, leaving 8 bases between them. CDR1 and CDR2 (germline): SGHAT, FQNNGV. This CDR3 spans 14 amino acids.